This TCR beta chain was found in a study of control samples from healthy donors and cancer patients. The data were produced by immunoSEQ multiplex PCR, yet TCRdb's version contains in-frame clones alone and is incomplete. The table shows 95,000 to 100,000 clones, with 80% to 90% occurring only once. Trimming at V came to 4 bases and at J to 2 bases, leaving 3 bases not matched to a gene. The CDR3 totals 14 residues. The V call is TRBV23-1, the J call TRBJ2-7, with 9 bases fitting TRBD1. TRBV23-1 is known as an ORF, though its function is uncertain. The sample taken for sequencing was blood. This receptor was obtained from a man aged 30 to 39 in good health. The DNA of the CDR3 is TGCGCCAGCAGTCCGGGACAGGGCGCCTACGAGCAGTACTTC. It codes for CASSPGQGAYEQYF.